These 8 T cell receptor beta chains were all obtained from the same sample, sequenced in a study of siplizumab effects on memory and regulatory T cells. Method: immunoSEQ multiplex PCR; TCRdb's copy keeps in-frame clones and lacks some. The sample contains 50,000 or so clones, approximately 93% of which appear only once. Sequencing was done on a sample of CD8+ T cells sorted from blood. These receptors all come from a human donor in good health.

The chain employs TRBV30 and TRBJ1-5; D unclear. This CDR3 spans 13 amino acids. Germline assignment: CDR1 GTSNPN and CDR2 SVGIG (reference sequence). The V end was cut by 0 bases, the J end by 6 bases, with 9 bases between. CDR3 amino acids: CAWSVALTQPQHF. The CDR3 DNA sequence: TGTGCCTGGAGTGTAGCCCTGACTCAGCCCCAGCATTTT.

This clone has just one count. This chain uses TRBV10-3 with TRBJ2-7; a weak D match, TRBD1 (6 bases). V dropped 3 bases and J dropped 4 bases, with 22 bases sitting between them. Germline assignment: CDR1 ENHRY and CDR2 SYGVKD. The CDR3 has 17 residues. CDR3 loop: CAISEAVLGTSSYEQYF. The DNA of the CDR3 is TGTGCCATCAGTGAAGCCGTTCTTGGGACATCTTCGTACGAGCAGTACTTC.

The rearrangement joins TRBV9 to TRBJ2-3, with no clear D. The CDR3 is 13 residues long. Germline CDR1 SGDLS, CDR2 YYNGEE. Trimming shortened V by 3 bases and J by 6 bases, and 11 bases separated the two germline ends. The CDR3 DNA reads TGTGCCAGCAGCGCCGATCGGGTGGATACGCAGTATTTT. This codes for CASSADRVDTQYF.

The chain links TRBV5-4 to TRBJ2-1; D gene ambiguous. CDR3 length: 13 amino acids. Germline assignment: CDR1 SGHNT and CDR2 YYREEE (reference sequence). V lost 3 bases to trimming and J lost 8 bases, with 12 bases between them. CDR3 region: CASSSVGVDEQFF. DNA of the CDR3: TGTGCCAGCAGCTCGGTTGGGGTCGATGAGCAGTTCTTC.

The chain is built from TRBV30 and TRBJ2-5; 10 bases are a match to TRBD2. The CDR3 extends over 17 amino acids. The J segment lost 4 bases and the V segment lost 1 base, leaving 12 bases of the junction unmatched. From germline, CDR1 is GTSNPN and CDR2 SVGIG (reference sequence). The chain's CDR3 is CAWSGNPLAGEPETQYF. In DNA form, the CDR3 reads TGTGCCTGGAGTGGAAACCCCCTAGCGGGAGAACCAGAGACCCAGTACTTC.

This rearrangement joins TRBV7-9 to TRBJ2-5; D ambiguous. TRBJ2-7 explains the end of the DNA better; the J call may be wrong. Germline V gives CDR1 SEHNR, CDR2 FQNEAQ (reference sequence). The CDR3 consists of 12 residues. CDR3 in DNA: TGTGCCAGCAGCTTTGGGATCAACGAGCAGTACTTC. Translation: CASSFGINEQYF.

The chain recombines TRBV7-9 with TRBJ1-4; TRBD1 is a possible D gene (6 bases). Germline V lookup: CDR1 SEHNR, CDR2 FQNEAQ (reference sequence). The V end was cut by 1 base, the J end by 6 bases, with 6 bases between. The CDR3 is made up of 13 amino acids. The CDR3 loop reads CASSLDRDEKLFF. CDR3 bases: TGTGCCAGCAGCTTAGACAGGGATGAAAAACTGTTTTTT.

The chain couples TRBV27 to TRBJ2-7; 11 nucleotides match TRBD2. From germline, CDR1 is MNHEY and CDR2 SMNVEV (reference sequence). The CDR3 covers 16 residues. With 4 bases clipped from V and 1 base from J, the junction kept 6 bases outside the gene matches. CDR3 sequence: CASSYELAGGSYEQYF. CDR3 sequence (DNA): TGTGCCAGCAGTTACGAGCTAGCGGGAGGATCCTACGAGCAGTACTTC.